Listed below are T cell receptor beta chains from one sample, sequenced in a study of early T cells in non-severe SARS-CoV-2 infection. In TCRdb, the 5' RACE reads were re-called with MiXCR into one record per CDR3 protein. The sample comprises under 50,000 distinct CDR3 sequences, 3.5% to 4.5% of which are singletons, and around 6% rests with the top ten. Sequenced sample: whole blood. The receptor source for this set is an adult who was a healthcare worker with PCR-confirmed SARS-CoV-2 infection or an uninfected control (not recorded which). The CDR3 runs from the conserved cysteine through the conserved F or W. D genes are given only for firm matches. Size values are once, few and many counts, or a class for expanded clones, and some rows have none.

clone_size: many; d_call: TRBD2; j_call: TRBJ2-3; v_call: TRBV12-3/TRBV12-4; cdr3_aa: CASSPSGISTDTQYF; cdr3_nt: TGTGCCAGCAGCCCTAGCGGCATTAGCACAGATACGCAGTATTTT
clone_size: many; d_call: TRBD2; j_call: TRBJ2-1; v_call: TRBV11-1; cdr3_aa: CASSMDLRLAGGYRPYNEQFF; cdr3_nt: TGTGCCAGCTCAATGGACCTAAGACTAGCGGGGGGTTATAGACCCTACAATGAGCAGTTCTTC
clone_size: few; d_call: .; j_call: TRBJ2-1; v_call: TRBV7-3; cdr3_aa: CASSSRAGPKYNEQFF; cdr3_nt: TGTGCCAGCAGCTCAAGGGCGGGGCCGAAATACAATGAGCAGTTCTTC
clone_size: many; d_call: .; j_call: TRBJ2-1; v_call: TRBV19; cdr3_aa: CASSPSLSAFNEQFF; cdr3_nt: TGTGCCAGTAGTCCCTCGTTGTCGGCGTTCAATGAGCAGTTCTTC
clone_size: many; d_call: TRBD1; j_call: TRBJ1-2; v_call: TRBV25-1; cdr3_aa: CASTGGQGIYGYTF; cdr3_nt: TGTGCCAGTACGGGGGGACAGGGAATCTATGGCTACACCTTC
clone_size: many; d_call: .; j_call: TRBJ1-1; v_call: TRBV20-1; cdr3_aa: CSARGALGGTEAFF; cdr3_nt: TGCAGTGCCCGCGGGGCCCTAGGGGGCACTGAAGCTTTCTTT
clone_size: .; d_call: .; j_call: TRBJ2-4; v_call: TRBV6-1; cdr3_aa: CASSESDTRVIQYF; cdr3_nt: TGTGCCAGCAGTGAAAGTGACACTAGAGTCATTCAGTACTTC
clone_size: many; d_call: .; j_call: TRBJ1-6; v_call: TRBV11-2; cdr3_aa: CASSLVGHRNSPLHF; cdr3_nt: TGTGCCAGCAGCTTAGTAGGACACCGTAATTCACCCCTCCACTTT
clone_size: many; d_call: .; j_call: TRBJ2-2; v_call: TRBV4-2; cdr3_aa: CASRPGDSDTGELFF; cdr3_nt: TGTGCCAGCAGACCAGGGGATAGCGACACCGGGGAGCTGTTTTTT
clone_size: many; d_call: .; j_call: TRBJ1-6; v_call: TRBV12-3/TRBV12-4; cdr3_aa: CASSQNAGMLSPLHF; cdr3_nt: TGTGCCAGCAGTCAAAATGCGGGGATGTTGTCACCCCTCCACTTT
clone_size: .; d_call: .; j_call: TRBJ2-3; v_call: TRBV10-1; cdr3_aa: CASRRTAEADTQYF; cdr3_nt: TGCGCCAGCCGCCGGACAGCAGAAGCAGATACGCAGTATTTT
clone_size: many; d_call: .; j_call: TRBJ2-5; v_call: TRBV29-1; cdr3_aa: CSVALGRGETQYF; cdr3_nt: TGCAGCGTTGCTCTGGGGCGCGGTGAGACCCAGTACTTC
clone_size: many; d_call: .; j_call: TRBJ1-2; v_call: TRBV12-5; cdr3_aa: CASGLVLYRGERGYTF; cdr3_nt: TGTGCTAGTGGTTTGGTACTATACAGAGGGGAGCGGGGCTACACCTTC
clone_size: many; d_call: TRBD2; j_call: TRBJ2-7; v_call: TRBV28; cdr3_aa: CASTSGVGRYEQYF; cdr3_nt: TGTGCCAGTACTAGCGGGGTAGGCCGCTACGAGCAGTACTTC
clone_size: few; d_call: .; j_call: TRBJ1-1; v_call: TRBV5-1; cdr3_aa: CASRMDRNTEAFF; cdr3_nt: TGCGCCAGCAGGATGGACAGGAACACTGAAGCTTTCTTT
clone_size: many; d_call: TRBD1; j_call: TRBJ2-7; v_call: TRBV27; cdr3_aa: CASGQGTYEQYF; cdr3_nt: TGTGCCAGTGGACAGGGTACCTACGAGCAGTACTTC
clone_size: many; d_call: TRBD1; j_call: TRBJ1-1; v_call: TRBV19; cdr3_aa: CASSRRGLQGSTEAFF; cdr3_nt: TGTGCCAGTAGTCGCAGAGGGTTACAGGGGTCCACTGAAGCTTTCTTT
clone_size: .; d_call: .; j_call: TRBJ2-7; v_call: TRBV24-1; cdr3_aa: CATSKGGTSYEQYF; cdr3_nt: TGTGCCACCAGTAAGGGCGGAACATCCTACGAGCAGTACTTC
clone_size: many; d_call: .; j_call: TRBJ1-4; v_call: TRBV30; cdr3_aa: CAWRTETAANEKLFF; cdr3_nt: TGTGCCTGGAGGACTGAGACAGCGGCTAATGAAAAACTGTTTTTT
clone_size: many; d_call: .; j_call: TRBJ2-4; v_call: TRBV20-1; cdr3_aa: CSASPWEAKAKNIQYF; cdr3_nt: TGCAGTGCTAGCCCCTGGGAAGCCAAAGCCAAAAACATTCAGTACTTC
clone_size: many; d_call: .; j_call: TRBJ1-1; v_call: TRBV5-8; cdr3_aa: CASSWLGPTIEAFF; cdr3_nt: TGTGCCAGCAGCTGGTTGGGACCCACGATTGAAGCTTTCTTT
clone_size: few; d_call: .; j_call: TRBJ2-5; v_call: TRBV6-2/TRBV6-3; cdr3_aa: CASSYRELETQYF; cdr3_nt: TGTGCCAGCAGTTACCGCGAGTTGGAGACCCAGTACTTC
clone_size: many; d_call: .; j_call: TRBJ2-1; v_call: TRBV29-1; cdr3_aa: CSDRTGYNEQFF; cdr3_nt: TGCAGCGACAGGACCGGCTACAATGAGCAGTTCTTC
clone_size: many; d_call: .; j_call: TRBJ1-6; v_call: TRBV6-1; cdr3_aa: CASNHPPRDSPLHF; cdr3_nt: TGTGCCAGCAACCACCCCCCGCGGGACTCACCCCTCCACTTT
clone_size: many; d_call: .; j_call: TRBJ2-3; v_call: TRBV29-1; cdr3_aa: CSVDRETDTQYF; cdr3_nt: TGCAGCGTTGACAGGGAAACAGATACGCAGTATTTT
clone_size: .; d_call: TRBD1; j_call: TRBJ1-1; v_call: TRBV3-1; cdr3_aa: CASSPGQDEAFF; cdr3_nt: TGTGCCAGCAGCCCGGGACAGGATGAAGCTTTCTTT
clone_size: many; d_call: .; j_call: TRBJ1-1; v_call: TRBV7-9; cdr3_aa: CASSFDSTEAFF; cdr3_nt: TGTGCCAGCAGCTTTGACAGCACTGAAGCTTTCTTT
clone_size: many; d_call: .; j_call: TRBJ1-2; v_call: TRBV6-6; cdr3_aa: CASSYSTRTHNYGYTF; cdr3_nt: TGTGCCAGCAGTTACTCTACGCGGACGCACAACTATGGCTACACCTTC
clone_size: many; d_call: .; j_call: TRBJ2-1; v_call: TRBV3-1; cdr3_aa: CASSQAPGPYNEQFF; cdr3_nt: TGTGCCAGCAGCCAAGCACCGGGACCCTACAATGAGCAGTTCTTC
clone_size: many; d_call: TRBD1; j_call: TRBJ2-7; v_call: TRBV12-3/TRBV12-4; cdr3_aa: CASSFSGQGYEQYF; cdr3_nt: TGTGCCAGCAGTTTTTCTGGACAGGGATACGAGCAGTACTTC
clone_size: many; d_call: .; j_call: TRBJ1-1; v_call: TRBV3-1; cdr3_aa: CASSVRNMNTEAFF; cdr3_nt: TGTGCCAGCAGCGTACGGAACATGAACACTGAAGCTTTCTTT
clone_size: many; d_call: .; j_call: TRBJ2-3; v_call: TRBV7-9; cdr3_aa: CASSLGSPTDTQYF; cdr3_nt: TGTGCCAGCAGCTTGGGGTCCCCCACAGATACGCAGTATTTT
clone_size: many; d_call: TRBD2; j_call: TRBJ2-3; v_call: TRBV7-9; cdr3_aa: CASSSLAASRTDTQYF; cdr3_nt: TGTGCCAGCAGCTCCCTAGCGGCGTCCCGCACAGATACGCAGTATTTT
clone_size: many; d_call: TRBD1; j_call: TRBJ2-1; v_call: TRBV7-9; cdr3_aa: CASSPGTVSNNEQFF; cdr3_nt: TGTGCCAGCAGTCCCGGGACAGTGTCTAACAATGAGCAGTTCTTC
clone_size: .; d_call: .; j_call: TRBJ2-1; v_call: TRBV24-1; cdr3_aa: CATSAAVLDEQFF; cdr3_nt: TGTGCCACCAGTGCGGCAGTCCTGGATGAGCAGTTCTTC
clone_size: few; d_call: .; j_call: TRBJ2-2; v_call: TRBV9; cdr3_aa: CASRSSGASYGELFF; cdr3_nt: TGTGCCAGCAGATCCTCCGGAGCGTCTTACGGGGAGCTGTTTTTT
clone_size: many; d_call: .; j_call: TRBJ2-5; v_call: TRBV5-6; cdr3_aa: CASSPDTGTETQYF; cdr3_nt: TGTGCCAGCAGCCCAGACACAGGGACCGAGACCCAGTACTTC
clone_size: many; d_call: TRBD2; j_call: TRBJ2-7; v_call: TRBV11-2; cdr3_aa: CASSSGAGGTYEQYF; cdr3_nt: TGTGCCAGCAGCTCCGGAGCGGGAGGGACGTACGAGCAGTACTTC
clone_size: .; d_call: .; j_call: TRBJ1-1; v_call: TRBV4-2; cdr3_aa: CASSPSEAGPKAFF; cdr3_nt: TGTGCCAGCAGCCCTTCTGAAGCAGGGCCTAAAGCTTTCTTT
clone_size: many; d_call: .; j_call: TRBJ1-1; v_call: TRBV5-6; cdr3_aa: CASSLGIGRLSVNTEAFF; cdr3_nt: TGTGCCAGCAGCTTGGGGATTGGCAGGCTCTCGGTGAACACTGAAGCTTTCTTT
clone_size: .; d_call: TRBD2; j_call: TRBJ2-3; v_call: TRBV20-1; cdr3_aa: CSAKRTSGTDTQYF; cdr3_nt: TGCAGTGCCAAAAGGACTAGCGGCACAGATACGCAGTATTTT
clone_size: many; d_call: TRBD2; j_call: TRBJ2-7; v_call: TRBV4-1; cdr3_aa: CASSQDVAGVVYEQYF; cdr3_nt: TGCGCCAGCAGCCAAGATGTAGCGGGAGTGGTTTACGAGCAGTACTTC
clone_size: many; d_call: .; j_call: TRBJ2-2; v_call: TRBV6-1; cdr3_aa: CASNRLGQTNTGELFF; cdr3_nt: TGTGCCAGCAATCGGCTCGGACAGACGAACACCGGGGAGCTGTTTTTT
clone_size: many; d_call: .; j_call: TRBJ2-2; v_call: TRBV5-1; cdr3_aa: CASSRITGELFF; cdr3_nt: TGCGCCAGCAGCCGTATAACCGGGGAGCTGTTTTTT
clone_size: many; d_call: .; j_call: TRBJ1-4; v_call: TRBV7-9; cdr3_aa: CASSFPRGATNEKLFF; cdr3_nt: TGTGCCAGCAGCTTCCCGAGGGGCGCAACTAATGAAAAACTGTTTTTT
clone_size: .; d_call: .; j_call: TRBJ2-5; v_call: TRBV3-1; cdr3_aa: CASSPFREETQYF; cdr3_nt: TGTGCCAGCAGCCCCTTTAGGGAAGAGACCCAGTACTTC
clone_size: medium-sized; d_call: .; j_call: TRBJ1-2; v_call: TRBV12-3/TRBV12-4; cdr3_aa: CASSPDSRYGYTF; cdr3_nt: TGTGCCAGCAGTCCGGACAGTCGCTATGGCTACACCTTC
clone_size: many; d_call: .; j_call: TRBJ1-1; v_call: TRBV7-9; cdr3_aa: CASSLITEAFF; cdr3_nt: TGTGCCAGCAGCCTGATCACTGAAGCTTTCTTT
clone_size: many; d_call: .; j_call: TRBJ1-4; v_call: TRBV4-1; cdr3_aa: CASSSRMTTNEKLFF; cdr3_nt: TGCGCCAGCAGCTCCCGAATGACAACTAATGAAAAACTGTTTTTT
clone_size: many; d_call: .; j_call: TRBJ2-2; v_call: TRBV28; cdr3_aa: CASTTPGLVGSSGELFF; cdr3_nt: TGTGCCAGCACGACCCCCGGGCTAGTTGGTAGCTCCGGGGAGCTGTTTTTT
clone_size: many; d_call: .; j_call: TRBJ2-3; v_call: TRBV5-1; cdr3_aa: CASKMTTTAAGDTQYF; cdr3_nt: TGCGCCAGCAAGATGACAACGACAGCCGCTGGGGATACGCAGTATTTT
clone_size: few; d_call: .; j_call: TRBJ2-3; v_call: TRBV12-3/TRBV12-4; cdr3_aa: CASSARSTGPTDTQYF; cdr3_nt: TGTGCCAGCAGTGCGCGATCGACAGGACCCACAGATACGCAGTATTTT
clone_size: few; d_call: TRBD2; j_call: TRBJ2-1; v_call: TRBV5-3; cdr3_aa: CARSPEPVSGVFYNEQFF; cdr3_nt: TGTGCCAGAAGCCCGGAACCCGTCAGCGGGGTTTTTTACAATGAGCAGTTCTTC
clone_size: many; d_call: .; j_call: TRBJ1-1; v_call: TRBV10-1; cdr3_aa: CASSFRSNTEAFF; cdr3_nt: TGCGCCAGCAGTTTTAGGTCCAACACTGAAGCTTTCTTT
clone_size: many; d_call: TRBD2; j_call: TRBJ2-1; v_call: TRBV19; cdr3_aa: CASSTPGLAYNEQFF; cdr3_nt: TGTGCCAGTAGTACCCCGGGACTAGCGTACAATGAGCAGTTCTTC
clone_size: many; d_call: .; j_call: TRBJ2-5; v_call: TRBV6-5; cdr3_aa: CASSSLETQYF; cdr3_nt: TGTGCCAGCAGTTCCCTTGAGACCCAGTACTTC
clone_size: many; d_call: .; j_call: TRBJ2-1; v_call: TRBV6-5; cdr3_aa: CASSYSLRGPYNEQFF; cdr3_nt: TGTGCCAGCAGTTACTCCCTGCGGGGGCCGTACAATGAGCAGTTCTTC
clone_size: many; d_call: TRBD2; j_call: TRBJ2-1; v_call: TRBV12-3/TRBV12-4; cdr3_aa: CASRTSGGAVKNEQFF; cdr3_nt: TGTGCCAGCAGGACTAGCGGGGGGGCTGTGAAGAATGAGCAGTTCTTC
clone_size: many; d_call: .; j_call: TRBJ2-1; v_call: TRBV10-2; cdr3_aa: CASIPIGYEFF; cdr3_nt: TGCGCCAGCATTCCGATAGGGTATGAGTTCTTC